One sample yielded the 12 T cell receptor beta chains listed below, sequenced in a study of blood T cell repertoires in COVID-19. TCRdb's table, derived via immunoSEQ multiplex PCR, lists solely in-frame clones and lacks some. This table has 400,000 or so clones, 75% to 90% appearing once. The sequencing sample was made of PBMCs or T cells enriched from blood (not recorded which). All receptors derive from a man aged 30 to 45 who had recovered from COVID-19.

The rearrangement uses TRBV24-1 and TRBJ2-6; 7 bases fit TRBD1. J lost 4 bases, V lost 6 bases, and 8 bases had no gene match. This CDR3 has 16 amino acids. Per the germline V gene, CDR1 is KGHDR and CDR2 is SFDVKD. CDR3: CATSRAGGSGANVLTF. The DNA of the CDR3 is TGTGCCACCAGTCGGGCAGGGGGTTCAGGGGCCAACGTCCTGACTTTC.

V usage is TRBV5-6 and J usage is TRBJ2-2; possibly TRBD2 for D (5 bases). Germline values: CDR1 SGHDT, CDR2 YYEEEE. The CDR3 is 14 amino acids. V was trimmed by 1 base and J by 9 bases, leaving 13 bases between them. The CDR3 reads CASSLFGMSRELFF. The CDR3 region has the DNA TGTGCCAGCAGCTTGTTCGGGATGAGCAGGGAGCTGTTTTTT.

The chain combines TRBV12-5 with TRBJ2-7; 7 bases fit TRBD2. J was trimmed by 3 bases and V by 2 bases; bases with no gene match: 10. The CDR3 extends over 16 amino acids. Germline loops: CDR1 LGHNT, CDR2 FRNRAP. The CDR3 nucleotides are TGTGCTAGTGGTTTGTCCGGACTAGGGACTTACTACGAGCAGTACTTC. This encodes CASGLSGLGTYYEQYF.

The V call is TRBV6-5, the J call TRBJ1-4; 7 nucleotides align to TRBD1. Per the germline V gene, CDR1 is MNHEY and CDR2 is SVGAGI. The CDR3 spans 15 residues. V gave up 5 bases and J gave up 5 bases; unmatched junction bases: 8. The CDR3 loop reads CASSPARDRNEKLFF. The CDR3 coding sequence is TGTGCCAGCAGTCCGGCCCGGGACAGAAATGAAAAACTGTTTTTT.

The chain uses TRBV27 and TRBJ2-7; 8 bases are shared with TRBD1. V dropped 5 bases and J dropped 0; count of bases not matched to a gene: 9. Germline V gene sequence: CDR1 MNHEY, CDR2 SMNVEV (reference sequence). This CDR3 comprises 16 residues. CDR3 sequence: CASSEGTGLSSYEQYF. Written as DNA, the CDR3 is TGTGCCAGCAGTGAGGGGACAGGTCTTAGCTCCTACGAGCAGTACTTC.

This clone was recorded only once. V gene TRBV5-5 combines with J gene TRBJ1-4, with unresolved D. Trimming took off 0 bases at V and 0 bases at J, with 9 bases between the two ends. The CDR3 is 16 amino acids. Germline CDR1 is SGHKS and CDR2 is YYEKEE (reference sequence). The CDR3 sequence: CASSLGPRTTNEKLFF. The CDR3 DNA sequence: TGTGCCAGCAGCTTGGGTCCCAGAACAACTAATGAAAAACTGTTTTTT.

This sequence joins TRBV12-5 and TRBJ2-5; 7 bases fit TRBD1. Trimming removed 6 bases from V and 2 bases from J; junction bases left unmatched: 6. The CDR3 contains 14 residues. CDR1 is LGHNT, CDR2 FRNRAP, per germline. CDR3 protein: CASGEGQNQETQYF. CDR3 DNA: TGTGCTAGTGGCGAGGGACAGAATCAAGAGACCCAGTACTTC. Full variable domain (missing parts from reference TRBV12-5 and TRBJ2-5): DARVTQTPRHKVTEMGQEVTMRCQPILGHNTVFWYRQTMMQGLELLAYFRNRAPLDDSGMPKDRFSAEMPDATLATLKIQPSEPRDSAVYFCASGEGQNQETQYFGPGTRLLVL.

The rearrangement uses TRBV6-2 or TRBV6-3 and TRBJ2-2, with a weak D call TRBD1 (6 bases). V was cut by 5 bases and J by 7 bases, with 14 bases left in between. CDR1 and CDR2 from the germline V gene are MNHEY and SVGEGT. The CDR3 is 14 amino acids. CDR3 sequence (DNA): TGTGCCAGCAGTACTCTACAGGGTATCGGGGAGCTGTTTTTT. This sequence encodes CASSTLQGIGELFF.

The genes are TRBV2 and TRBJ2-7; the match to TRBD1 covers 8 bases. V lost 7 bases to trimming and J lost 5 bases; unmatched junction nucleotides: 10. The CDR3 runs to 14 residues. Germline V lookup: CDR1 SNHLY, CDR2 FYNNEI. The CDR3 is CASTTGQVDNEQYF. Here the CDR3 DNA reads TGTGCCAGCACTACGGGACAGGTGGACAACGAGCAGTACTTC. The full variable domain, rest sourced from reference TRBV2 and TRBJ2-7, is EPEVTQTPSHQVTQMGQEVILRCVPISNHLYFYWYRQILGQKVEFLVSFYNNEISEKSEIFDDQFSVERPDGSNFTLKIRSTKLEDSAMYFCASTTGQVDNEQYFGPGTRLTVT.

CDR3 in DNA: TGCGCCAGCGGACAGGGGGTTTATCAGCCCCAGCATTTT. It codes for CASGQGVYQPQHF. The chain links TRBV10-2 to TRBJ1-5; 10 nucleotides line up with TRBD1. The V gene end was trimmed by 8 bases and the J gene end by 5 bases; junction bases not matched to a gene: 3. Per the germline V gene, CDR1 is WSHSY and CDR2 is SAAADI. This CDR3 has 13 residues.

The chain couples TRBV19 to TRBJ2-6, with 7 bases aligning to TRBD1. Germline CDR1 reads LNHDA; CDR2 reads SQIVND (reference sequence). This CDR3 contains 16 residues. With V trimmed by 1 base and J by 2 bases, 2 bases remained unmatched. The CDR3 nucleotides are TGTGCCAGTAGTATAGTAACAGGGGCTGGGGCCAACGTCCTGACTTTC. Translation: CASSIVTGAGANVLTF.

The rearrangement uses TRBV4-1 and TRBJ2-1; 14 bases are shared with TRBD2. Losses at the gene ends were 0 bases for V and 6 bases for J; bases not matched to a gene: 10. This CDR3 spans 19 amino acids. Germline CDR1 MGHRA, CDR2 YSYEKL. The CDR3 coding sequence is TGCGCCAGCAGCCAAGATGCGTCGACTAGCGGGAGGGCCTTCAATGAGCAGTTCTTC. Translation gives CASSQDASTSGRAFNEQFF.